These 9 T cell receptor beta chains came from one sample sequenced in a study of identical twins. TCRdb analysed the 5' RACE reads with MiXCR anew, one entry per CDR3 protein. This table holds 1.5 million or so distinct CDR3 sequences, about 30% found once. Sequencing was carried out using cord blood. Every receptor here comes from a newborn girl in good health.

The chain links TRBV20-1 to TRBJ2-6, with 7 bases matching TRBD1. Germline CDR1 DFQATT, CDR2 SNEGSKA (reference sequence). The CDR3 loop spans 17 amino acids. J lost 1 base, V lost 3 bases, and 9 bases had no gene match. For the CDR3, the DNA is TGCAGTGCTAGTGGGCAGGGGGTTTATTCTGGGGCCAACGTCCTGACTTTC. It encodes CSASGQGVYSGANVLTF.

This rearrangement joins TRBV5-1 to TRBJ2-2; TRBD1 agrees at 7 bases. The CDR3 totals 17 residues. V dropped 0 bases and J dropped 0; count of bases not matched to a gene: 5. The germline V gene encodes CDR1 SGHRS and CDR2 YFSETQ. The CDR3 DNA sequence: TGCGCCAGCAGCTTGGGGGGGACAGTCCCGAACACCGGGGAGCTGTTTTTT. Protein sequence: CASSLGGTVPNTGELFF.

Details on this clonotype: Being one base from a much bigger clone, this may be a read error. The DNA for the CDR3 is TGTGCCAGCAGTTTGTCAGAGGCTCACCTCTATGGCTACACCTTC. Its translation is CASSLSEAHLYGYTF. The rearrangement joins TRBV27 to TRBJ1-2; D gene unclear. CDR3 length: 15 residues. Trimming left V 3 bases short and J 4 bases short, with 15 bases between. CDR1 is MNHEY and CDR2 is SMNVEV in the germline V gene (reference sequence).

J is TRBJ2-5 and V is TRBV27; no reliable D call. V was trimmed by 4 bases and J by 3 bases, leaving 21 bases between them. The germline CDR1 and CDR2 sequences are MNHEY and SMNVEV (reference sequence). This CDR3 has 17 amino acids. DNA of the CDR3: TGTGCCAGCAGTTCTCAGGCCAGTCCAAACCGTAAAGAGACCCAGTACTTC. Its translation is CASSSQASPNRKETQYF.

This clonotype was seen a few times. The chain employs TRBV27 and TRBJ2-6; D is undetermined. The CDR3 is 16 amino acids. CDR1 and CDR2 (germline): MNHEY, SMNVEV (reference sequence). Deletions cut 1 base from V and 0 bases from J, with 7 bases between. The CDR3 nucleotides are TGTGCCAGCAGTTTATACGGCCGCTCTGGGGCCAACGTCCTGACTTTC. Translating it yields CASSLYGRSGANVLTF.

The chain uses TRBV9 and TRBJ2-1; possibly TRBD2 for D (6 bases). Germline-derived CDR1 and CDR2 are SGDLS and YYNGEE. Deletions cut 2 bases from V and 0 bases from J, with 15 bases between. The CDR3 sequence is 17 residues long. The CDR3 sequence: CASSVRLLALSYNEQFF. CDR3 coding DNA: TGTGCCAGCAGCGTCCGATTGCTAGCGCTCTCCTACAATGAGCAGTTCTTC.

A few counts support this clonotype. V usage is TRBV29-1 and J usage is TRBJ2-2, with 7 bases aligning to TRBD2. The CDR3 has 14 residues. Germline CDR1 is SQVTM and CDR2 is ANQGSEA. Unmatched junction bases numbered 6, after V lost 7 bases and J lost 1 base. The CDR3 DNA reads TGCAGCGCTGGGACTACAGGGAACACCGGGGAGCTGTTTTTT. Translating it yields CSAGTTGNTGELFF.

Written as DNA, the CDR3 is TGTGCCAGCAGCTTATTGGCAGTTACTCCCTACGAGCAGTACTTC. Amino acids: CASSLLAVTPYEQYF. The chain employs TRBV7-2 and TRBJ2-7; D is unresolved. V was pared by 2 bases and J by 2 bases, with 13 bases between. The CDR3 spans 15 residues. Germline V CDR1 and CDR2: SGHTA, FQGNSA. Drawing the rest from reference TRBV7-2 and TRBJ2-7, the complete variable domain is GAGVSQSPSNKVTEKGKDVELRCDPISGHTALYWYRQSLGQGLEFLIYFQGNSAPDKSGLPSDRFSAERTGGSVSTLTIQRTQQEDSAVYLCASSLLAVTPYEQYFGPGTRLTVT.

This clonotype was found once. The chain recombines TRBV4-1 with TRBJ2-7, with D uncertain. Germline V gene lookup returns CDR1 MGHRA and CDR2 YSYEKL. Trimming cost V 8 bases and J 7 bases, with 24 bases left between them. The CDR3 covers 15 residues. The CDR3 region has the DNA TGCGCCAGCGGCCGACTCCTTAACTACTACAATGAGCAGTACTTC. It specifies CASGRLLNYYNEQYF.